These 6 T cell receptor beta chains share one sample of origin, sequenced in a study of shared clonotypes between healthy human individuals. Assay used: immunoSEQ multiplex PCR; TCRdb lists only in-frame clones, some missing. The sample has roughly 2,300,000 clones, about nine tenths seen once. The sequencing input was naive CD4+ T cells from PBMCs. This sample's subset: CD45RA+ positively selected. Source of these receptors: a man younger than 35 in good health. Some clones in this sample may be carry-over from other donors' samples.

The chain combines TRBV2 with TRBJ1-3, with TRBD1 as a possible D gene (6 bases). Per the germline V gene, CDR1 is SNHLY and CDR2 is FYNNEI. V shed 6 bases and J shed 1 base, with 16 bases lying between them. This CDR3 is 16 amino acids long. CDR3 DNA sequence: TGTGCCAGCAGATCTCAAGGGGGACGGTCTGGAAACACCATATATTTT. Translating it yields CASRSQGGRSGNTIYF.

Here the CDR3 reads CASSLAGATTDTQYF. As DNA, the CDR3 is TGTGCCAGCAGCTTAGCGGGAGCTACCACAGATACGCAGTATTTT. The rearrangement joins TRBV11-3 to TRBJ2-3; a weak D match, TRBD2 (6 bases). Between the trimmed V and J ends, which lost 1 base and 2 bases, there was a span of 10 bases. Germline assignment: CDR1 SGHNT and CDR2 YENEEA. The CDR3 is 15 amino acids.

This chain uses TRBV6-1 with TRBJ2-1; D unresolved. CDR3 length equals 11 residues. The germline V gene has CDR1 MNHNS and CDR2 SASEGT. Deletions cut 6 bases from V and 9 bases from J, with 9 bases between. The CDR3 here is CASSQGPEQFF. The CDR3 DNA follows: TGTGCCAGCAGCCAAGGGCCTGAGCAGTTCTTC.

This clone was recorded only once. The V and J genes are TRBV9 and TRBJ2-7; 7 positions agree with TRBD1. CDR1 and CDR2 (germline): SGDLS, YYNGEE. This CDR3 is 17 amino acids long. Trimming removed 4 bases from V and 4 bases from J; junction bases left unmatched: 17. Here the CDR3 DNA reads TGTGCCAGCAGCCCCAACGGACAGGCCCTAGAAGCTTACGAGCAGTACTTC. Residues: CASSPNGQALEAYEQYF.

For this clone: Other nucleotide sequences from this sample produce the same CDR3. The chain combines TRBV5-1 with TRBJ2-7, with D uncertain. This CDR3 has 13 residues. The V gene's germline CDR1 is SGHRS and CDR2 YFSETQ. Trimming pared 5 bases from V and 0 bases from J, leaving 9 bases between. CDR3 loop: CASRGRSSYEQYF. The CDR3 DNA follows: TGCGCCAGCAGGGGCCGAAGCTCCTACGAGCAGTACTTC.

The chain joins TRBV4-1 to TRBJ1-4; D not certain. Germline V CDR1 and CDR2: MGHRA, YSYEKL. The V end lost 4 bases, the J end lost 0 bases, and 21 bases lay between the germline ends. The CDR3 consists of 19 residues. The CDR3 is CASSLLYEGIYATNEKLFF. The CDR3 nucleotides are TGCGCCAGCAGCCTACTATACGAAGGGATATACGCAACTAATGAAAAACTGTTTTTT.